This T cell receptor beta chain was found in a study of blood T cell repertoires in COVID-19. Study information: PBMCs, B-cell-depleted T cells, or T cells provided the cDNA or gDNA that made up the material.

Trimming cost V 2 bases and J 6 bases; bases outside gene matches: 10. CDR1 and CDR2 from the germline V gene are MGHRA and YSYEKL. The CDR3 is 16 amino acids. TCRdb's table, derived via immunoSEQ multiplex PCR, lists solely in-frame clones and lacks some. The sample comprises 450,000 or so clones, roughly nine tenths of which are singletons, and around 0.95% rests with the top ten. The rearrangement links TRBV4-1 to TRBJ2-1; 7 bases match TRBD2. The specimen sequenced was peripheral blood. The TCR was taken from a man younger than 30 with COVID-19, enrolled during active disease. CDR3: CASSQFGGGSVNEQFF. For the CDR3, the DNA is TGCGCCAGCAGCCAATTTGGCGGGGGTTCTGTCAATGAGCAGTTCTTC.